This TCR beta chain was found in a study of long-term antiretroviral therapy in people with HIV (dated by TCRdb to between 2021 and 2023). A note on the overall study: The earliest samples were collected about a decade before the 2015 WHO recommendation for immediate ART, when ART was typically delayed until CD4 counts fell. A retrospective serial study tested whether changes in peripheral blood TRB repertoire composition and diversity were associated with ART initiation and durable HIV suppression. From 25 to 30 adults with confirmed HIV infection, the cohort provided under 200 cryopreserved PBMC samples, gathered serially across a mean of around six years (range 1-12). Among the 30 to 35 participants with HIV, over nine were female. No cross-contamination during QIAcube processing was seen in test extractions of a monoclonal T-cell line run alongside around 34 polyclonal samples. What the research found in general, with its limitations: Since PBMC availability was limited, sequencing covered only the TCR beta chain, with no alpha chain pairing. Inferences about post-ART repertoire changes are limited because no data were available on ART adherence, viral resistance or therapy changes. Because pre-ART samples had limited cell numbers, unsorted PBMC were profiled rather than sorted CD4+ and CD8+ T cells. The samples span the years 2004 to 2017, and the ART regimens used may be less effective than current regimens. Narrower CDR3 length ranges were observed in HIV repertoires than in controls, and an antigen-experienced repertoire with only a slight naive shift after ART was suggested by the network structure. A significant increase in TRB diversity was found to be associated with ART initiation, although TRB diversity was observed to remain significantly below that of transplant donor controls even after long-term ART. Expanded TRB clones identified before ART initiation dominated the repertoire at all time points, although this dominance fluctuated and declined in many PLHIV after ART.

The immunoSEQ hsTCRB v3.0 assay was used at survey level resolution for TRB variable region sequencing. The targeted TRB sequencing depth was about 35,000-55,000 T-cell genomes per sample. TRB libraries were pooled and sequenced on an Illumina MiSeq using a v3 150-cycle kit. The original pipeline was this. Analysis of repertoires was carried out in R inside a reproducible Nextflow workflow spanning QC, data transformation and analysis. LymphoSeq2, an R package for exploring AIRR-Seq data, was used to implement the custom analyses. Several samples that produced fewer than 5000 total TRB sequences were removed, so 150 to 200 HIV repertoires were analyzed. Of the roughly 180 retained HIV repertoires, over 55 were collected before and about 130 after ART initiation. Each repertoire was downsampled to 5000 TRB nucleotide sequences, and summary statistics were averaged across 100 downsampling iterations. TRB sequences were retained for analysis only if CDR3 regions of at least seven amino acids were present. A Shannon entropy-derived clonality score and the Gini coefficient were used to measure diversity. In the repertoire networks, any two of the top 5000 CDR3 amino acid sequences were linked whenever the two sequences differed by an edit distance of one. For TRB CDR3 amino acid sequences, GLIPH2 was used to predict antigen specificity groups and MHC restriction. Known CMV, EBV, HIV or tissue antigen associations were flagged by matching CDR3 amino acid sequences against VDJdb and McPAS-TCR. Pre-ART, post-ART and control groups were compared with Wilcoxon signed-rank tests and Holm-Bonferroni correction. The source is immuneACCESS, and TCRdb retained only in-frame sequences with V and J called. Part of the clones is not carried over; for the studies checked, unresolved V genes explain less than half of this, and the remainder is unexplained. V, J and clone size reflect that table, while D and trimming were determined from the DNA. In all, the sample holds 21,000 or so clones, and approximately 86% of those were seen once. The ten top clones hold over 8% of the sample.

As for this clone: No cognate antigen has been identified for it. No base quality values were provided; no much bigger clone lies one nucleotide off.

Participants were included only if at least one PBMC sample before ART initiation and at least two post-ART samples were available. Treatment was received in the United States of America by all participants with HIV. Before DNA extraction, cryopreserved samples of about 0.95-10 million PBMC were thawed and then washed. At the time of the earliest PBMC sample for each participant with HIV, ages ranged from 23 to 54 years. PBMC samples from each participant spanned 1-4 timepoints before ART initiation and 2-8 timepoints after ART initiation, with a median of 7 samples. For every participant, serial HIV viral load, CD4+ T-cell count, ART history and demographic data were obtained. Genomic DNA was extracted from unsorted PBMC with a Qiagen kit on a QIAcube, with processing performed in batches of 12 samples. CDR1 and CDR2 are read off the germline V gene (reference sequence) as SGHNT and YYREEE. CDR3 length: 11 amino acids, cysteine to phenylalanine. The read is trimmed to its CDR3 DNA, 33 bases read in frame from base 1. V was cut back by 1 base and J by 4 bases, leaving a gap of 0 bases between them.

This receptor chain uses TRBV5-4 and TRBJ2-1; too little of a D gene remains to name it. The material was unsorted PBMCs, obtained at the start of antiretroviral therapy. The TCR was taken from a man aged 50 to 59 with HIV. The nucleotide sequence reads as follows: TGTGCCAGCAGCTTGTACAATGAGCAGTTCTTC. This sequence encodes CASSLYNEQFF.